This TCR beta chain was captured in a study of blood T cells in healthy people across ages. Next came a second PCR, run for about 7 to 12 cycles, which used a sample-barcoded 5' primer along with a J-beta primer mix. TCRdb recomputed calls from the 5' RACE reads with MiXCR, one row per CDR3 protein. This sample yields 600,000 or so distinct CDR3 sequences, of which approximately 30% are seen a single time; around a sixth belongs to the top ten. This clonotype was recorded many times. Deletions cut 0 bases from V and 1 base from J, with 23 bases between. The CDR3 consists of 19 residues. Germline CDR1 is DFQATT and CDR2 is SNEGSKA (reference sequence).

The rearrangement joins TRBV20-1 to TRBJ2-3; D remains unclear. This clonotype was sampled from a woman of 80 years or more in good health. Sequencing input: blood. This chain's CDR3 is CSARDLSSYSWGGTDTQYF. The CDR3, as DNA: TGCAGTGCTAGAGATCTTAGCAGTTACTCCTGGGGTGGCACAGATACGCAGTATTTT.